This T cell receptor (beta chain) comes out of a study of response to subunit inactivated influenza vaccine. V was pared by 4 bases and J by 7 bases, with 14 bases between. The CDR3 is made up of 13 amino acids. Germline-derived CDR1 and CDR2 are SGHRS and YFSETQ. TCRdb redid the calling of the RT-PCR reads with MiXCR, one entry per CDR3 protein. Of around 710,000 distinct CDR3 sequences in the sample, around 14% were seen once. V usage is TRBV5-1 and J usage is TRBJ2-5; D tentatively reads TRBD1 or TRBD2 (5 bases each). This clonotype originated in a man in his fifties who received an inactivated influenza vaccine. The input for sequencing was PBMCs from blood, taken roughly 15 days before vaccination. Here the CDR3 DNA reads TGCGCCAGCAGCGACGGGGCAAGATCGACCCAGTACTTC. Its translation is CASSDGARSTQYF.